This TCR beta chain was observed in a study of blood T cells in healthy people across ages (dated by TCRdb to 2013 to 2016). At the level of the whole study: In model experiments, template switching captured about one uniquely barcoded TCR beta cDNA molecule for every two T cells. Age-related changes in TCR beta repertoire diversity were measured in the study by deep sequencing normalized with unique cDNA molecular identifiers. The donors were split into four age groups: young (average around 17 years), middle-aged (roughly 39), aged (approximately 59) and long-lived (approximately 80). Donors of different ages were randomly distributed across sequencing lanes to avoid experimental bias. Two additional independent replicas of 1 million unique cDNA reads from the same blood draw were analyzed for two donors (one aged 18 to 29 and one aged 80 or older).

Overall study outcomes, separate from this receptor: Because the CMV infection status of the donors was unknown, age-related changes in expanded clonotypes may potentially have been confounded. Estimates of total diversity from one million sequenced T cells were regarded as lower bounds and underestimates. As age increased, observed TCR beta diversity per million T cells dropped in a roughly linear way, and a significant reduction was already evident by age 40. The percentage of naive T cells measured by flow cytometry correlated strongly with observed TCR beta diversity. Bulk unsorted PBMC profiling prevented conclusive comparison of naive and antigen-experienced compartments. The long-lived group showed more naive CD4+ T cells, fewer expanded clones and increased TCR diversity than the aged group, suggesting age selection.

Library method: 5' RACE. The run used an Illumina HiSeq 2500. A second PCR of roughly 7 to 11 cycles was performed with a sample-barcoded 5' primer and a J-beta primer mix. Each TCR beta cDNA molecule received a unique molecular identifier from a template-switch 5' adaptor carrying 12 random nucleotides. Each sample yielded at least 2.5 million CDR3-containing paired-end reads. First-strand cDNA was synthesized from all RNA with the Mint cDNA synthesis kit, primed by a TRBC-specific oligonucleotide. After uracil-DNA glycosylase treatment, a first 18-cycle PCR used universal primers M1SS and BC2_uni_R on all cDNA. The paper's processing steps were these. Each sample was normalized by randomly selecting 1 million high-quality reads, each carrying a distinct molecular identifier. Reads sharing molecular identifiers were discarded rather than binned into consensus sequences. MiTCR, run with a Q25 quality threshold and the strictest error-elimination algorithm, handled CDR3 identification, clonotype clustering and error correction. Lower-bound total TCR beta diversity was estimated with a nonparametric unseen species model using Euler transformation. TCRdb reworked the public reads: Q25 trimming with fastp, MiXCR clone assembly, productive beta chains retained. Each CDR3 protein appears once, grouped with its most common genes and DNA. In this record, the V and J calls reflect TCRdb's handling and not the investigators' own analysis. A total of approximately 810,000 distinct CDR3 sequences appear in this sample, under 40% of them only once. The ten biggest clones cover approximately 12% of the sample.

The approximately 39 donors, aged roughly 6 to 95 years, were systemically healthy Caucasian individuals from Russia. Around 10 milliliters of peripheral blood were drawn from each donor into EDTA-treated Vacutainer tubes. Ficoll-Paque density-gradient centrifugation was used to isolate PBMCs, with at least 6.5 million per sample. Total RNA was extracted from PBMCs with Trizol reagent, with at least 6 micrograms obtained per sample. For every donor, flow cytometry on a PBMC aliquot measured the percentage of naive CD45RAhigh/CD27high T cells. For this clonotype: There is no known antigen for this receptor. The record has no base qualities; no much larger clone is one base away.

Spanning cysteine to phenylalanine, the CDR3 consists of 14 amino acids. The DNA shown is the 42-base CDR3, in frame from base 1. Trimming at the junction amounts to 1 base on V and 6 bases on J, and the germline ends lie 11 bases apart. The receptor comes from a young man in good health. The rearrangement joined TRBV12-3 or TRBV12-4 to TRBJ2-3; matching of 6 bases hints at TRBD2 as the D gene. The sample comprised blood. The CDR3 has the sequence CASSLVLARDTQYF. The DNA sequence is TGTGCCAGCAGTTTAGTTCTAGCGAGGGATACGCAGTATTTT.